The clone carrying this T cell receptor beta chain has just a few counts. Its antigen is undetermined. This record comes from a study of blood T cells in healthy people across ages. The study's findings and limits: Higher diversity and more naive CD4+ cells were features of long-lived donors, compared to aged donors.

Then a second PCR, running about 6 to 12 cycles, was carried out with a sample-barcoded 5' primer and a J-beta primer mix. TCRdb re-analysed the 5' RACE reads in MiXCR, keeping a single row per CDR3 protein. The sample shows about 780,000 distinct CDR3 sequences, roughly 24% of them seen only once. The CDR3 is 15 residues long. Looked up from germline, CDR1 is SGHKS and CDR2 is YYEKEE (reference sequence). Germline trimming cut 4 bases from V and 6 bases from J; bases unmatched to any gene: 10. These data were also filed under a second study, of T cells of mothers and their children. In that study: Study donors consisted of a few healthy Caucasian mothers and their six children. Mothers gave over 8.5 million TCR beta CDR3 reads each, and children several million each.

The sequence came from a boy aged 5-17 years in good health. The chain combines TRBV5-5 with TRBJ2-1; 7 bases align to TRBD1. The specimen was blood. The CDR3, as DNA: TGTGCCAGCAGCGGCAGACAGGGTCACCGCAATGAGCAGTTCTTC. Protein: CASSGRQGHRNEQFF.